These 6 T cell receptor beta chains came from one sample sequenced in a study of blood T cell repertoires in COVID-19. TCRdb keeps only in-frame clones here, not all; method: immunoSEQ multiplex PCR. The repertoire consists of approximately 220,000 clones, with 89% occurring once and the leading ten covering 3.5% to 4.5%. The sequenced sample consisted of PBMCs or T cells enriched from blood (not recorded which). The receptor set was obtained from a woman aged 30 to 39 with acute COVID-19.

V gene TRBV29-1 combines with J gene TRBJ1-2; D is unresolved. The CDR3 runs to 11 residues. V dropped 3 bases and J dropped 4 bases, with 6 bases sitting between them. Germline loops: CDR1 SQVTM, CDR2 ANQGSEA. The CDR3 sequence: CSVDPVYGYTF. In DNA, the CDR3 is TGCAGCGTTGACCCCGTCTATGGCTACACCTTC.

V usage is TRBV2 and J usage is TRBJ2-5; tentative D call: TRBD2 (6 bases). Trimming took 8 bases from V and 2 from J, leaving 18 bases between them. Germline V gene sequence: CDR1 SNHLY, CDR2 FYNNEI. This CDR3 region has 15 residues. As DNA, the CDR3 is TGTGCCAGCTCTTTCGTTGGAGGGTCACAAGAGACCCAGTACTTC. Amino acids: CASSFVGGSQETQYF.

In its sample, this clone was seen once. The chain combines TRBV19 with TRBJ1-2; possibly TRBD1 for D (5 bases). Germline V gene sequence: CDR1 LNHDA, CDR2 SQIVND (reference sequence). The V end lost 7 bases, the J end lost 5 bases, and 14 bases lay between the germline ends. The CDR3 covers 13 residues. CDR3: CASKEGQIYGYTF. The CDR3 region has the DNA TGTGCCAGTAAGGAGGGGCAGATTTATGGCTACACCTTC.

This chain joins TRBV3-1 (or the pseudogene TRBV3-2) and TRBJ2-7; weak D call: TRBD2 (6 bases). Trimming took off 3 bases at V and 3 bases at J, with 12 bases between the two ends. The germline CDR1 and CDR2 sequences are LGHDT and YNNKEL (reference sequence). The CDR3 consists of 14 residues. CDR3 sequence: CASSQGVGGYEQYF. The CDR3 DNA is TGTGCCAGCAGCCAGGGGGTGGGGGGCTACGAGCAGTACTTC.

This chain connects TRBV7-2 to TRBJ1-1; no clear D. V lost 5 bases and J lost 1, with 20 bases in between. Germline CDR1 reads SGHTA; CDR2 reads FQGNSA. The CDR3 extends over 17 amino acids. This CDR3 reads CASSPSTDLRGNTEAFF. Written as DNA, the CDR3 is TGTGCCAGCAGCCCGAGTACCGACCTCCGGGGGAACACTGAAGCTTTCTTT.

In its sample, this clone was seen a few times. The chain employs TRBV3-1 (or the pseudogene TRBV3-2) and TRBJ2-1; D may be TRBD2 (5 bases). Germline CDR1 and CDR2: LGHDT and YNNKEL (reference sequence). This CDR3 has 15 amino acids. V was pared by 4 bases and J by 0 bases, with 10 bases between. CDR3 sequence (DNA): TGTGCCAGCAGCCTTTCGGGGAACTCCTACAATGAGCAGTTCTTC. Protein product: CASSLSGNSYNEQFF.